The T cell receptor beta chain described here comes from a study of shared clonotypes between healthy human individuals. The data were produced by immunoSEQ multiplex PCR, yet TCRdb's version contains in-frame clones alone and is incomplete. This table has about 2.1 million clones, around 93% appearing once. Germline CDR1 reads LGHNT; CDR2 reads FRNRAP. The CDR3 consists of 17 residues. Trimming removed 6 bases at V and 4 bases at J, with 24 bases between. Terminally differentiated effector memory CD45RA+ cells were excluded by CCR7 positive selection of CD45RO-negative cells. The chain is built from TRBV12-5 and TRBJ1-2, with TRBD1 as a possible D gene (5 bases). The origin of this receptor is a man between 18 and 35 years old in good health. Some clones in this sample may be carry-over from other donors' samples. The sequenced sample consisted of naive CD8+ T cells from PBMCs. This CDR3 is CASGPTGGASSLYGYTF. The DNA for the CDR3 is TGTGCTAGTGGCCCGACGGGGGGAGCCTCCTCCCTCTATGGCTACACCTTC. Full variable domain (missing parts from reference TRBV12-5 and TRBJ1-2): DARVTQTPRHKVTEMGQEVTMRCQPILGHNTVFWYRQTMMQGLELLAYFRNRAPLDDSGMPKDRFSAEMPDATLATLKIQPSEPRDSAVYFCASGPTGGASSLYGYTFGSGTRLTVV.